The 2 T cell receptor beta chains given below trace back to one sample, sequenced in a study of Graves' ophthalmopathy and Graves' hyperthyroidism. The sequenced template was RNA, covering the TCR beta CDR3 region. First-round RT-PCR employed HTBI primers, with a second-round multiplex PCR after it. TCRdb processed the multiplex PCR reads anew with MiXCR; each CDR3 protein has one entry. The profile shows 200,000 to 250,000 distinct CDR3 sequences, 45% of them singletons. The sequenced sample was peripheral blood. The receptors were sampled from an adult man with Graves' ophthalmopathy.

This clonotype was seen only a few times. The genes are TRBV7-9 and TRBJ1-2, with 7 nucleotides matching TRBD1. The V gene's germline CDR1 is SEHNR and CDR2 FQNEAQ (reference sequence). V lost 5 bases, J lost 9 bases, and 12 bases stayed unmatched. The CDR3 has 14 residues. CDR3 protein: CASSLIQGIECYTF. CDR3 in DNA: TGTGCCAGCAGCCTGATACAGGGGATCGAATGCTACACCTTC. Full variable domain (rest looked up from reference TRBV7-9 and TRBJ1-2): DTGVSQNPRHKITKRGQNVTFRCDPISEHNRLYWYRQTLGQGPEFLTYFQNEAQLEKSRLLSDRFSAERPKGSFSTLEIQRTEQGDSAMYLCASSLIQGIECYTFGSGTRLTVV.

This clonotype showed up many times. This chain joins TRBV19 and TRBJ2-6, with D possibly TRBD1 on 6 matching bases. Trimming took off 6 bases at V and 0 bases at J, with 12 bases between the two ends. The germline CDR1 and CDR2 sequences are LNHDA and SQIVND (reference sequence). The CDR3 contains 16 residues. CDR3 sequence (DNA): TGTGCCAGTAGCCCGGACAGAACCTCTGGGGCCAACGTCCTGACTTTC. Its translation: CASSPDRTSGANVLTF. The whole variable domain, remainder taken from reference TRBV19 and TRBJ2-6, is DGGITQSPKYLFRKEGQNVTLSCEQNLNHDAMYWYRQDPGQGLRLIYYSQIVNDFQKGDIAEGYSVSREKKESFPLTVTSAQKNPTAFYLCASSPDRTSGANVLTFGAGSRLTVL.